The clone carrying this T cell receptor beta chain was seen a few times. What it binds is not known. The data derive from a study of cytomegalovirus exposure and HLA in healthy donors. Unrecorded immune exposures were likely, despite nominal health at sampling. A multiplex PCR was run with 60 Vbeta primers and 13 Jbeta primers. Profiled with immunoSEQ multiplex PCR; TCRdb holds only in-frame clones, not every one. In the table there are approximately 120,000 clones, 15% to 20% of which are singletons. Germline loops: CDR1 MNHEY, CDR2 SVGAGI. V was clipped by 0 bases and J by 8 bases; unmatched bases: 5. The CDR3 loop spans 14 amino acids. Study outcomes and limitations: TCR beta chains associated with HLA were, in a later analysis, more clonally expanded than equally common others. Relative to the approximately 700-donor mean, N-insertions were reportedly fewer in an Asian-associated ancestry cluster in a later analysis. As was reported, the HLA-A and HLA-B alleles of most subjects were accurately predicted from TCR beta sequences.

The specimen sequenced was PBMCs. The sequence was collected from a female donor in good health and CMV-seropositive. The gene calls are TRBV6-5 and TRBJ1-2; TRBD1 matches at 8 bases. The CDR3 here is CASSYSSGTGGYTF. The CDR3 DNA reads as TGTGCCAGCAGTTACTCCTCTGGGACAGGCGGCTACACCTTC.